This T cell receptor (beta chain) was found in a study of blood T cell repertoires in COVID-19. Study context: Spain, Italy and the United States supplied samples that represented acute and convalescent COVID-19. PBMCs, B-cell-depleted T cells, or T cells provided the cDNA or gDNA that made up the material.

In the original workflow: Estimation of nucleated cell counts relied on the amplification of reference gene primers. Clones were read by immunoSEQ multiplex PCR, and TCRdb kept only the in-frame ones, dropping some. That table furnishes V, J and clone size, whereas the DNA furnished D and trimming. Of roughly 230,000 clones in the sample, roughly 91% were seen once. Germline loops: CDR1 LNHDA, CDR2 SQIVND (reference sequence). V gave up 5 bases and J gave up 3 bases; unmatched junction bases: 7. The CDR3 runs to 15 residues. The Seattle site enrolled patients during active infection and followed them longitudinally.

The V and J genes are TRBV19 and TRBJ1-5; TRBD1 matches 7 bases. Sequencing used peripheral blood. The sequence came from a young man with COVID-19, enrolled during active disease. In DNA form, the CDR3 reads TGTGCCAGTAGTCCGCAGACAGGGTACAATCAGCCCCAGCATTTT. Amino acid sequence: CASSPQTGYNQPQHF.